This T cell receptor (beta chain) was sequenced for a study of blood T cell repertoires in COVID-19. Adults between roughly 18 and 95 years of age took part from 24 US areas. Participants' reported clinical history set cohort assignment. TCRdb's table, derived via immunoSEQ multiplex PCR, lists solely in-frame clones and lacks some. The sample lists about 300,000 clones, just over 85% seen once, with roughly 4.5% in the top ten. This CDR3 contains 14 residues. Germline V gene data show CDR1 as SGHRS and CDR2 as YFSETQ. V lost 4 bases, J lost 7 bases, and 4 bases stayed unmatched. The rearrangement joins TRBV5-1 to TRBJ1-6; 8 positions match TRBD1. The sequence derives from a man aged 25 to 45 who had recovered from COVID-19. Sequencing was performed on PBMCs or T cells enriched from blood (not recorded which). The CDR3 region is CASSTQGGNSPLHF. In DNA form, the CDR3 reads TGCGCCAGCAGCACACAGGGGGGGAATTCACCCCTCCACTTT.